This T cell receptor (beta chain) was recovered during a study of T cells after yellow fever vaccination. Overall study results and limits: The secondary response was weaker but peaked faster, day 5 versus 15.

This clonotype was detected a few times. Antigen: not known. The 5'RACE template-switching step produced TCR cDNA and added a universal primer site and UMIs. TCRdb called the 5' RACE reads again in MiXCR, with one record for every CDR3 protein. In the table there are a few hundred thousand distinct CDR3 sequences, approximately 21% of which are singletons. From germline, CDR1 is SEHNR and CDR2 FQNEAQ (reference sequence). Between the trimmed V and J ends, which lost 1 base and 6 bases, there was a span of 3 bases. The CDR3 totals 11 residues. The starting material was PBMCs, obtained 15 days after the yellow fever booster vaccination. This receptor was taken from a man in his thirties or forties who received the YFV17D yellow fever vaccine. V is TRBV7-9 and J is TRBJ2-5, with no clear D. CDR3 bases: TGTGCCAGCAGCTTAGAACAGACCCAGTACTTC. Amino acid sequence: CASSLEQTQYF. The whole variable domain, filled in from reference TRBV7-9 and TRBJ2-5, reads DTGVSQNPRHKITKRGQNVTFRCDPISEHNRLYWYRQTLGQGPEFLTYFQNEAQLEKSRLLSDRFSAERPKGSFSTLEIQRTEQGDSAMYLCASSLEQTQYFGPGTRLLVL.